Each of the 14 T cell receptor beta chains below was sequenced from the same sample in a study of tumor-infiltrating lymphocytes in oesophageal squamous cell carcinoma. One entry per CDR3 protein, called by TCRdb with MiXCR from the PCR reads. Of about 20,000 distinct CDR3 sequences detected, over 40% appear once; the ten largest clones hold 13%. Input material: normal esophageal tissue next to the tumor. The origin of the receptors is a male donor with esophageal squamous cell carcinoma.

This clonotype was detected a few times. The chain joins TRBV5-1 to TRBJ2-7, with 13 positions matching TRBD2. The junction had 5 bases not matched to a gene; V was cut back by 3 bases and J by 5 bases. The CDR3 loop spans 15 amino acids. Germline V gene data show CDR1 as SGHRS and CDR2 as YFSETQ. CDR3 region: CASSSGLAGIDEQYF. The DNA for the CDR3 is TGCGCCAGCAGCTCGGGACTAGCGGGAATTGACGAGCAGTACTTC. Supplemented by reference TRBV5-1 and TRBJ2-7, the full variable domain reads KAGVTQTPRYLIKTRGQQVTLSCSPISGHRSVSWYQQTPGQGLQFLFEYFSETQRNKGNFPGRFSGRQFSNSRSEMNVSTLELGDSALYLCASSSGLAGIDEQYFGPGTRLTVT.

The sample holds many counts of this clonotype. A read error may account for a junction end that differs from germline. CDR3 protein: CASSLQPSGYNEQFF. CDR3 nucleotide sequence: TGCGCCAGCAGCTTACAGCCTTCGGGCTACAATGAGCAGTTCTTC. This chain connects TRBV5-4 to TRBJ2-1, with D uncertain. There are 15 residues in the CDR3. The germline V gene has CDR1 SGHNT and CDR2 YYREEE (reference sequence).

This clonotype was seen many times. This may stem from a read error, because a much larger clone lies one nucleotide away. The J gene is TRBJ2-7, the V gene TRBV7-7, with 7 positions matching TRBD2. Germline V gene lookup returns CDR1 SSHAT and CDR2 FNYEAQ (reference sequence). This CDR3 region has 18 residues. CDR3 amino acids: CASSLAGSRLTSYNEQYF. CDR3 sequence (DNA): TGTGCTAGCAGCTTAGCGGGCAGCCGATTAACGAGCTACAATGAGCAGTACTTC.

This clonotype was picked up a small number of times. The chain links TRBV10-2 to TRBJ1-3; 10 nucleotides line up with TRBD1. In germline, CDR1 is WSHSY, CDR2 SAAADI. The CDR3 spans 19 residues. The junction had 10 bases not matched to a gene; V was cut back by 2 bases and J by 0 bases. CDR3 sequence: CASSEPTGTGVISGNTIYF. In DNA form, the CDR3 reads TGCGCCAGCAGTGAGCCAACCGGGACAGGGGTTATCTCTGGAAACACCATATATTTT.

Here the CDR3 reads CASSPGLAGTTNTNEQFF. CDR3 bases: TGTGCCAGCTCACCGGGACTAGCGGGGACAACGAATACGAATGAGCAGTTCTTC. The rearrangement joins TRBV18 to TRBJ2-7; 13 bases agree with TRBD2. The end of the DNA is better explained by TRBJ2-1, so the J call may be wrong. There are 18 residues in the CDR3. CDR1 is KGHSH, CDR2 LQKENI, per germline.

This clonotype was detected a few times. The J gene is TRBJ2-4, the V gene TRBV7-2; D is possibly TRBD1 or TRBD2 (5 bases each). The J call may be incorrect, as the DNA end agrees better with TRBJ2-7. Germline V gene lookup returns CDR1 SGHTA and CDR2 FQGNSA. This CDR3 is built from 14 residues. CDR3: CASSSGTETYEQYF. CDR3 sequence (DNA): TGTGCCAGCAGCTCAGGGACGGAGACCTACGAGCAGTACTTC.

This clonotype has just a few counts. V is TRBV6-1 and J is TRBJ2-7; D possibly corresponds to TRBD2 (5 bases). V dropped 5 bases and J dropped 2 bases, with 10 bases sitting between them. The CDR3 sequence is 13 residues long. Germline-derived CDR1 and CDR2 are MNHNS and SASEGT. CDR3 nucleotides: TGTGCCAGCAGTCAACTAGGACCCTACGAGCAGTACTTC. Residues: CASSQLGPYEQYF.

This clonotype was observed a handful of times. The rearrangement joins TRBV7-9 to TRBJ2-4; 7 bases align to TRBD2. The J call is uncertain, as TRBJ2-1 better fits the DNA end. This CDR3 has 13 residues. The germline V gene encodes CDR1 SEHNR and CDR2 FQNEAQ (reference sequence). CDR3 bases: TGTGCCAGCAGCGCTAGCGGCAACAATGAGCAGTTCTTC. This sequence encodes CASSASGNNEQFF.

This chain links TRBV20-1 with TRBJ2-1; 8 bases fit TRBD1. Germline loops: CDR1 DFQATT, CDR2 SNEGSKA (reference sequence). The CDR3 contains 14 residues. V dropped 7 bases and J dropped 3; count of bases not matched to a gene: 8. The CDR3 is CSGKDRGHYNEQFF. CDR3 DNA sequence: TGCAGTGGAAAAGACAGGGGACACTACAATGAGCAGTTCTTC.

The V and J genes are TRBV4-3 and TRBJ2-5; TRBD1 or TRBD2 may be the D gene (5 bases each). Looked up from germline, CDR1 is LGHNA and CDR2 is YSLEER. There are 14 residues in the CDR3. Trimming took off 4 bases at V and 11 bases at J, with 20 bases between the two ends. CDR3 sequence reads: CASSPRAGAREQYF. The CDR3 nucleotides are TGCGCCAGCAGCCCCAGGGCTGGTGCTAGGGAGCAGTACTTC.

The chain carries TRBV7-2 and TRBJ2-3, with TRBD2 matching over 16 bases. This CDR3 is 15 amino acids long. Losses at the gene ends were 5 bases for V and 9 bases for J; bases not matched to a gene: 5. Germline-derived CDR1 and CDR2 are SGHTA and FQGNSA. The CDR3 here is CASSEGLAGGDTQYF. Written as DNA, the CDR3 is TGTGCCAGCAGCGAGGGACTAGCGGGAGGGGACACGCAGTATTTT.

This clonotype is classed as medium-sized. The chain joins TRBV7-2 to TRBJ2-1; 7 bases map to TRBD1. There are 14 residues in the CDR3. Losses at the gene ends were 2 bases for V and 8 bases for J; bases not matched to a gene: 6. Germline V lookup: CDR1 SGHTA, CDR2 FQGNSA. Here the CDR3 reads CASSLYHRGDEQFF. DNA of the CDR3: TGTGCCAGCAGCTTATATCACAGGGGTGATGAGCAGTTCTTC.

The rearrangement links TRBV7-2 to TRBJ2-1; TRBD1 might be the D (6 bases). From germline, CDR1 is SGHTA and CDR2 FQGNSA. CDR3 size: 16 residues. The V end lost 1 base, the J end lost 6 bases, and 16 bases lay between the germline ends. The CDR3 sequence: CASSLVSGIRGNEQFF. CDR3 coding DNA: TGTGCCAGCAGCTTAGTGTCCGGGATCAGGGGCAATGAGCAGTTCTTC.

V usage is TRBV28 and J usage is TRBJ2-3; TRBD1 agrees at 9 bases. CDR3 size: 17 residues. The germline CDR1 and CDR2 sequences are MDHEN and SYDVKM. V lost 6 bases and J lost 14; bases outside the gene matches: 24. The chain's CDR3 is CASSNPAGTGNTGELYF. The CDR3 DNA is TGTGCCAGCAGCAATCCCGCCGGGACAGGGAACACCGGGGAGCTGTATTTT.